This TCR beta chain derives from a study of T cell changes during pregnancy in multiple sclerosis (dated by TCRdb to the late 2010s). About the study as a whole: The study looked at changes in the T cell repertoire across pregnancy in women with multiple sclerosis.

Concerning this clone itself: The target of this receptor is not known. Base qualities are not recorded, but no much larger clone differs from it by a single base.

Reading the germline V gene gives CDR1 SGHVS and CDR2 FQNEAQ. From the cysteine up to the phenylalanine, the CDR3 has a length of 15 residues. The kept DNA is CDR3 alone, 45 bases in frame from the first base. Relative to germline, V is 3 bases shorter and J is 5 bases shorter, with 16 bases between their ends. Libraries came from the immunoSEQ multiplex PCR assay. Drawn from immuneACCESS, this table holds only the in-frame rearrangements with V and J called that TCRdb kept. Clones are partly lost; checked studies trace under half to an unresolved V gene and leave the rest unexplained. The sample records around 41,000 clones, about 89% of which are singletons. 0.3% to 0.45% of the sample lies in the top ten.

The TCR sequence derives from a female donor in good health, enrolled as a control in a pregnancy study. The sample consisted of CD4+ T cells from peripheral blood mononuclear cells, taken in the third trimester of pregnancy. The chain is assembled from TRBV7-8 and TRBJ2-5; the best D guess is TRBD2, with 7 bases matching. The nucleotide sequence reads as follows: TGTGCCAGCAGCTTCATGGGGGGGGCAGGGGAGACCCAGTACTTC. It is translated as CASSFMGGAGETQYF.